This section outlines one T cell receptor (beta chain) sequence together with its context. The antigen is unknown. The entry originates in a study of T cell responses to AZD1222 COVID-19 vaccine. TCRdb's copy holds only in-frame clones and misses some; the assay was immunoSEQ multiplex PCR. The sample consists of around 150,000 clones, 90% to 95% of them appearing once. V was clipped by 3 bases and J by 5 bases; unmatched bases: 7. Looked up from germline, CDR1 is SGHAT and CDR2 is FQNNGV. The CDR3 has 15 residues. Broader study findings: Possibly, clonal diversity was underestimated; donors were largely white British and included more females. The span of vaccine-associated CD4 TCRs extended across spike, with dominance at 160-218 and 743-854.

The clonotype comes from an adult who received the AZD1222 COVID-19 vaccine. The V call is TRBV11-2, the J call TRBJ2-1; the match to TRBD2 covers 7 bases. The starting material was peripheral blood, obtained 28 days after the second AZD1222 dose. CDR3 sequence reads: CASSFAGDQNNEQFF. CDR3 nucleotides: TGTGCCAGCAGCTTTGCGGGGGACCAAAACAATGAGCAGTTCTTC. Combining the CDR3 with reference TRBV11-2 and TRBJ2-1 gives the whole variable domain EAGVAQSPRYKIIEKRQSVAFWCNPISGHATLYWYQQILGQGPKLLIQFQNNGVVDDSQLPKDRFSAERLKGVDSTLKIQPAKLEDSAVYLCASSFAGDQNNEQFFGPGTRLTVL.